The next 22 T cell receptor beta chains were all read from a single sample in a study of siplizumab effects on memory and regulatory T cells. The data were produced by immunoSEQ multiplex PCR, yet TCRdb's version contains in-frame clones alone and is incomplete. This sample carries tens of thousands of clones, approximately 88% of them seen once, and the ten largest clones take 1.5% to 2%. The material sequenced was Tregs sorted from blood. These receptors came from a human donor in good health.

The chain joins TRBV7-9 to TRBJ2-5; either TRBD1 or TRBD2 may fit D (6 bases each). Germline CDR1 reads SEHNR; CDR2 reads FQNEAQ (reference sequence). Trimming shortened V by 6 bases and J by 1 base, and 9 bases separated the two germline ends. The CDR3 covers 13 residues. DNA of the CDR3: TGTGCCAGCAGAGGGGGGTCCCAAGAGACCCAGTACTTC. This gives the protein CASRGGSQETQYF.

The rearrangement joins TRBV6-1 to TRBJ2-1, with D uncertain. This CDR3 has 13 amino acids. V lost 5 bases and J 6 bases, leaving 11 bases between the germline ends. Germline V gene lookup returns CDR1 MNHNS and CDR2 SASEGT. CDR3 coding DNA: TGTGCCAGCAGTCGGGCCCCGGGCAATGAGCAGTTCTTC. Amino acid sequence: CASSRAPGNEQFF.

The rearrangement joins TRBV5-6 to TRBJ1-1; D is ambiguous. The CDR3 contains 15 residues. CDR1 is SGHDT and CDR2 is YYEEEE in the germline V gene. V was pared by 4 bases and J by 2 bases, with 15 bases between. The CDR3 is CASSPGLGFNTEAFF. In DNA form, the CDR3 reads TGTGCCAGCAGCCCGGGCCTCGGGTTTAACACTGAAGCTTTCTTT.

The V and J genes are TRBV30 and TRBJ2-1; D gene unclear. Trimming shortened V by 2 bases and J by 1 base, and 6 bases separated the two germline ends. The CDR3 loop spans 13 amino acids. The germline V gene has CDR1 GTSNPN and CDR2 SVGIG (reference sequence). CDR3: CAWSLISYNEQFF. The CDR3 DNA follows: TGTGCCTGGAGTTTGATTTCCTACAATGAGCAGTTCTTC.

The chain carries TRBV7-6 and TRBJ1-2, with 8 nucleotides matching TRBD1. Germline V gene data show CDR1 as SGHVS and CDR2 as FNYEAQ. The CDR3 loop spans 14 amino acids. After removal of 1 base from V and 8 bases from J, the junction contained 6 bases not matched to a gene. The CDR3 reads CASSLVPGQGGYTF. DNA for the CDR3: TGTGCCAGCAGCTTAGTACCCGGACAGGGCGGCTACACCTTC.

The chain recombines TRBV5-4 with TRBJ2-5, with a possible D match to TRBD2 (5 bases). Trimming cost V 0 bases and J 2 bases, with 11 bases left between them. Germline values: CDR1 SGHNT, CDR2 YYREEE (reference sequence). The CDR3 totals 15 residues. The CDR3 region is CASSLGLDFQETQYF. The CDR3 bases are TGTGCCAGCAGCTTGGGTTTGGACTTTCAAGAGACCCAGTACTTC.

The V gene is TRBV5-1, the J gene TRBJ2-7; D uncertain. Trimming took off 0 bases at V and 1 base at J, with 2 bases between the two ends. The CDR3 totals 12 residues. In germline, CDR1 is SGHRS, CDR2 YFSETQ. CDR3 region: CASSLVSYEQYF. CDR3 nucleotide sequence: TGCGCCAGCAGCTTGGTTTCCTACGAGCAGTACTTC.

The chain carries TRBV18 and TRBJ2-7, with 8 bases identical to TRBD2. The trim removed 0 bases at V and 4 bases at J, leaving 8 bases unmatched. From germline, CDR1 is KGHSH and CDR2 LQKENI. There are 16 residues in the CDR3. The CDR3: CASSPPGSGRGYEQYF. CDR3 sequence (DNA): TGTGCCAGCTCACCACCGGGCAGCGGGAGAGGGTACGAGCAGTACTTC.

The CDR3, as DNA: TGTGCCAGCAATCTCCGGCAGGCCTACGAGCAGTACTTC. Protein: CASNLRQAYEQYF. The J gene is TRBJ2-7, the V gene TRBV6-1; D ambiguous. V dropped 7 bases and J dropped 2 bases, with 12 bases sitting between them. Germline CDR1 is MNHNS and CDR2 is SASEGT. The CDR3 is 13 residues long.

This clone was found a few times. The rearrangement uses TRBV5-1 and TRBJ2-3, with D maybe TRBD1 (5 bases). V lost 0 bases to trimming and J lost 0 bases, with 5 bases between them. The CDR3 loop spans 14 amino acids. The V gene's germline CDR1 is SGHRS and CDR2 YFSETQ. The CDR3 reads CASSLEGSTDTQYF. DNA for the CDR3: TGCGCCAGCAGCTTGGAGGGGAGCACAGATACGCAGTATTTT.

The chain uses TRBV11-1 and TRBJ2-7, with D maybe TRBD2 (6 bases). The CDR3 spans 14 residues. Germline values: CDR1 SGHAT, CDR2 FQDESV (reference sequence). V gave up 5 bases and J gave up 2 bases, with 13 bases separating them. The CDR3 nucleotides read TGTGCCAGCAGCAATGCTGGGGGGACCTACGAGCAGTACTTC. It translates to CASSNAGGTYEQYF.

The chain couples TRBV5-1 to TRBJ2-5, with 11 nucleotides matching TRBD2. This CDR3 has 15 residues. V lost 0 bases, J lost 2 bases, and 0 bases stayed unmatched. CDR1 and CDR2 from the germline V gene are SGHRS and YFSETQ. CDR3 amino acids: CASSLVAGGQETQYF. The DNA for the CDR3 is TGCGCCAGCAGCTTGGTAGCGGGAGGGCAAGAGACCCAGTACTTC.

This clone was found once. The same CDR3 arises from other DNA sequences in this sample as well. The chain joins TRBV29-1 to TRBJ1-1; D is uncertain. The CDR3 extends over 11 amino acids. Per germline, CDR1 SQVTM and CDR2 ANQGSEA. Trimming pared 6 bases from V and 0 bases from J, leaving 5 bases between. Here the CDR3 reads CSVVVNTEAFF. The CDR3 region has the DNA TGCAGCGTCGTCGTGAACACTGAAGCTTTCTTT.

The chain is built from TRBV4-3 and TRBJ2-1; TRBD2 aligns across 8 bases. The CDR3 spans 17 residues. Per the germline V gene, CDR1 is LGHNA and CDR2 is YSLEER. Trimming cost V 4 bases and J 7 bases; bases outside gene matches: 15. The CDR3 DNA is TGCGCCAGCAGCCCATTCCCAGCGGGAGACCTTCGGAATGAGCAGTTCTTC. Protein: CASSPFPAGDLRNEQFF.

This chain joins TRBV27 and TRBJ2-7, with 9 bases fitting TRBD1. This CDR3 has 12 residues. V was pared by 8 bases and J by 2 bases, with 1 base of the junction left unmatched. Germline lookup yields CDR1 MNHEY and CDR2 SMNVEV (reference sequence). The CDR3 loop reads CASGQGPYEQYF. CDR3 sequence (DNA): TGTGCCAGCGGACAGGGGCCCTACGAGCAGTACTTC.

This clone showed up just a few times. The V gene is TRBV19, the J gene TRBJ2-3; no clear D gene. Trimming cost V 3 bases and J 4 bases, with 2 bases left between them. Germline V lookup: CDR1 LNHDA, CDR2 SQIVND (reference sequence). CDR3 length: 11 amino acids. For the CDR3, the DNA is TGTGCCAGTAGTATCGCAGATACGCAGTATTTT. It encodes CASSIADTQYF.

V usage is TRBV21-1 and J usage is TRBJ2-2; TRBD1 is the table's D call and was not checked against the DNA. TRBV21-1 is a pseudogene locus. There are 15 residues in the CDR3. CDR3 DNA sequence: TGTGCCAGCAGCAAAGGGAAAGGGGGCACCGGGGAGCTGTTTTTT. Its protein product is CASSKGKGGTGELFF.

The chain links TRBV6-5 to TRBJ2-2, with 9 bases fitting TRBD1. With 5 bases clipped from V and 7 bases from J, the junction kept 8 bases outside the gene matches. The V gene's germline CDR1 is MNHEY and CDR2 SVGAGI. The CDR3 has 15 residues. The CDR3 loop is CASSTSGTGLGELFF. CDR3 bases: TGTGCCAGCAGTACTTCCGGGACAGGGCTCGGGGAGCTGTTTTTT.

The rearrangement uses TRBV4-1 and TRBJ2-1; D possibly corresponds to TRBD2 (6 bases). This CDR3 has 16 amino acids. Germline loops: CDR1 MGHRA, CDR2 YSYEKL. Trimming took off 1 base at V and 8 bases at J, with 18 bases between the two ends. CDR3 nucleotides: TGCGCCAGCAGCCAAGCGGTCGGGAGAAGGAGGGATGAGCAGTTCTTC. It is translated as CASSQAVGRRRDEQFF.

This clone was seen a few times. The chain couples TRBV30 to TRBJ1-3, with D unresolved. The length of the CDR3 is 13 residues. The V end lost 3 bases, the J end lost 0 bases, and 6 bases lay between the germline ends. Germline assignment: CDR1 GTSNPN and CDR2 SVGIG (reference sequence). Here the CDR3 DNA reads TGTGCCTGGAGCCCTCGCTCTGGAAACACCATATATTTT. Translation: CAWSPRSGNTIYF.

This clone is labeled medium-sized. V usage is TRBV7-9 and J usage is TRBJ2-6; 7 bases line up with TRBD2. The CDR3 extends over 16 amino acids. J gave up 0 bases and V 5 bases, and 4 bases lay outside the gene matches. Germline CDR1 reads SEHNR; CDR2 reads FQNEAQ (reference sequence). The CDR3 DNA reads as TGTGCCAGCAGCCGTGCGGGGGTCTCTGGGGCCAACGTCCTGACTTTC. Amino acid sequence: CASSRAGVSGANVLTF.

The rearrangement uses TRBV11-2 and TRBJ2-1, with D perhaps matching TRBD2 (6 bases). This CDR3 is 15 amino acids long. From germline, CDR1 is SGHAT and CDR2 FQNNGV. Between the trimmed V and J ends, which lost 5 bases and 6 bases, there was a span of 17 bases. The CDR3 region is CASSGRDFKGNEQFF. The CDR3 DNA reads as TGTGCCAGCAGCGGCCGGGACTTTAAGGGCAATGAGCAGTTCTTC.